Given below is one TCR beta chain in context. The CDR3 consists of 15 residues. Germline V gives CDR1 MRHNA, CDR2 SNTAGT. V was pared by 0 bases and J by 5 bases, with 11 bases between. The data were obtained in a study of technical replicates of blood from a handful of donors. Libraries were prepared by immunoSEQ multiplex PCR; TCRdb keeps only in-frame clonotypes and omits some of them. The table records about 76,000 clones, 91% of them present only once. The receptor's source is a human donor in good health. Sequencing was carried out using T cells isolated from PBMCs. The genes are TRBV6-4 and TRBJ2-1, with a tentative D call TRBD2 (5 bases). CDR3 bases: TGTGCCAGCAGTGACTCGGGAGCAGGTGACAATGAGCAGTTCTTC. Its protein is CASSDSGAGDNEQFF.